This TCR beta chain is drawn from a study of blood T cells in healthy people across ages. A second roughly 6 to 12 cycle PCR used barcoded and J-beta primers. Each cDNA molecule was tagged by a template-switch adaptor that had 12 random nucleotides. From the 5' RACE reads, TCRdb called clonotypes with MiXCR, one entry per CDR3 protein. This table has around 780,000 distinct CDR3 sequences, 20% to 30% appearing once. This CDR3 contains 16 residues. V lost 6 bases, J lost 0 bases, and 16 bases lay in between. These data also featured in a second study, about T cells of mothers and their children. That publication notes: Donation involved a few healthy Caucasian mothers and the six children that they had.

The TCR comes from a boy aged 5-17 years in good health. Sample: blood. The chain combines TRBV12-3 or TRBV12-4 with TRBJ2-3; D is perhaps TRBD2 (5 bases). CDR3 sequence reads: CASRRHGDPSTDTQYF. The CDR3 DNA follows: TGTGCCAGCAGGCGCCACGGGGATCCTAGCACAGATACGCAGTATTTT.